This is a list of T cell receptor beta chains from one sample in a study of blood T cells in healthy people across ages. TCRdb re-called the 5' RACE reads through MiXCR, storing one row per CDR3 protein. The sample lists 700,000 or so distinct CDR3 sequences, about 24% occurring once. Material: blood. These receptors all come from a man in his 70s in good health. Both conserved end residues are part of each CDR3. The D gene is left open where the match is weak. Clone size is given for some rows only: seen once, a few or many times, or a class if the clone is expanded.

d_gene	v_gene	abundance	j_gene	CDR3nt	CDR3aa
.	TRBV9	.	TRBJ2-1	TGTGCCAGCAGCGTAGAGGCGGGAACCGCGGGCAATGAGCAGTTCTTC	CASSVEAGTAGNEQFF
TRBD1	TRBV12-3/TRBV12-4	.	TRBJ1-5	TGTGCCAGCAGTGCAACAGGGGACGGCAATCAGCCCCAGCATTTT	CASSATGDGNQPQHF
.	TRBV7-8	.	TRBJ2-3	TGTGCCAGCAGCTTAAGGGTGGTAGCGACAGATACGCAGTATTTT	CASSLRVVATDTQYF
.	TRBV12-3/TRBV12-4	few	TRBJ1-2	TGTACCAGCAGACCTCTTGGGGCTGGAGGCTACGCCTTC	CTSRPLGAGGYAF
.	TRBV6-2/TRBV6-3	few	TRBJ2-1	TGTGCCAGCAGTTTTGCCAACTACAATGAGCAGTTCTTC	CASSFANYNEQFF
TRBD1	TRBV2	.	TRBJ2-1	TGTGCCAGCGGAAGACAGGGAAACTCCTACAATGAGCAGTTCTTC	CASGRQGNSYNEQFF
.	TRBV5-1	few	TRBJ2-7	TGCGCCAGCAGCTTTGACGTAGCCTACGAGCAGTACTTC	CASSFDVAYEQYF
.	TRBV14	few	TRBJ1-2	TGTGCCAGCAGCCAAGATTACGACTATGGCTACACCTTC	CASSQDYDYGYTF
TRBD1	TRBV18	.	TRBJ2-7	TGTGCCAGCTCACCCGACGAGGGGGCCGTAAGGTACGAGCAGTACTTC	CASSPDEGAVRYEQYF
TRBD1	TRBV7-9	.	TRBJ2-1	TGTGCCAGCAGGCCCGACAGGGCTAGCTCCTACAATGAGCAGTTCTTC	CASRPDRASSYNEQFF
TRBD1	TRBV9	.	TRBJ1-1	TGTGCCAGCAGCGTGACAGGGTGGAACACTGAAGCTTTCTTT	CASSVTGWNTEAFF
.	TRBV24-1	few	TRBJ2-5	TGTGCCACCAGTGATTTCCCAAAGGGGAAGTGGACCCAGTACTTC	CATSDFPKGKWTQYF
.	TRBV5-4	few	TRBJ1-5	TGTGCCAGCAGCCTAGGGACGTCTTCAAATCAGCCCCAGCATTTT	CASSLGTSSNQPQHF
.	TRBV20-1	.	TRBJ2-1	TGCAGTGCTAGAGTCCTAGCGTCCTACAATGAGCAGTTCTTC	CSARVLASYNEQFF
.	TRBV20-1	.	TRBJ2-6	TGCAGTGCTAGCCAGGCTAGCTCTGGGGCCAACGTCCTGACTTTC	CSASQASSGANVLTF
.	TRBV14	few	TRBJ2-4	TGTGCCAGCAGCCAAGACGTCATTCAGTACTTC	CASSQDVIQYF
TRBD2	TRBV7-2	.	TRBJ2-3	TGTGCCAGCAGCTCCCCACGGGGGGGGTCTACAGATACGCAGTATTTT	CASSSPRGGSTDTQYF
.	TRBV20-1	.	TRBJ1-1	TGCAGTGCTAGTGGGGGGGGGTTGGATGAAGCTTTCTTT	CSASGGGLDEAFF
TRBD2	TRBV4-2	few	TRBJ2-5	TGTGCCAGCAGCTGGGGTATGGGACTAGCGGTTCAAGAGACCCAGTACTTC	CASSWGMGLAVQETQYF
.	TRBV5-1	few	TRBJ1-1	TGCGCCAGCAGTTTCACTCCCCAGAACACTGAAGCTTTCTTT	CASSFTPQNTEAFF
TRBD1	TRBV5-1	.	TRBJ1-2	TGCGCCAGCAGCTTGGTAACTACAACAGGGGGCCATGGCTACACCTTC	CASSLVTTTGGHGYTF
TRBD1	TRBV27	.	TRBJ2-1	TGTGCCAGCAGTTTCCGTGGGACAGGGTTCAATGAGCAGTTCTTC	CASSFRGTGFNEQFF
TRBD1	TRBV24-1	few	TRBJ2-3	TGTGCCACCAGTGACCCAGACAGGGGAATTGAGCATACGCAGTATTTT	CATSDPDRGIEHTQYF
TRBD1	TRBV5-1	.	TRBJ2-3	TGCGCCAGCAGCTTGCGAGGGGGCCGTGTTTCCCGCACAGATACGCAGTATTTT	CASSLRGGRVSRTDTQYF
.	TRBV12-3/TRBV12-4	.	TRBJ2-3	TGTGCCAGCAGACTTGGTAATAGGAGCCCAGATACGCAGTATTTT	CASRLGNRSPDTQYF
.	TRBV10-3	.	TRBJ1-3	TGTGCCATCAAAGTCGAGGGGGCTGGAAACACCATATATTTT	CAIKVEGAGNTIYF
TRBD1	TRBV5-6	few	TRBJ1-2	TGTGCCAGCAGCGTCCGGGACAGCTATGGCTACACCTTC	CASSVRDSYGYTF
TRBD2	TRBV5-1	.	TRBJ2-1	TGCGCCAGCAGCTGGGGGACTAGCATTGCTGAGCAGTTCTTC	CASSWGTSIAEQFF
.	TRBV5-1	few	TRBJ1-2	TGCGCCAGCAGGCCTGACGTAAACTATGGCTACACCTTC	CASRPDVNYGYTF
TRBD2	TRBV4-2	few	TRBJ2-7	TGTGCCAGCAGCCAAGATGGGCGAGCGGGGGTCCTATCCTACGAGCAGTACTTC	CASSQDGRAGVLSYEQYF
TRBD1	TRBV20-1	few	TRBJ1-4	TGCAGTGCCCTGACAGGGAGTAATGAAAAACTGTTTTTT	CSALTGSNEKLFF
.	TRBV15	.	TRBJ1-1	TGTGCCACCAGCAGAGATCCGAACACTGAAGCTTTCTTT	CATSRDPNTEAFF
.	TRBV19	.	TRBJ2-2	TGTGCCAGTACCGTAGATACCGGGGAGCTGTTTTTT	CASTVDTGELFF
.	TRBV28	.	TRBJ2-7	TGTGCCAGCAGTTTATTGGGGCCGCCCTACGAGCAGTACTTC	CASSLLGPPYEQYF
.	TRBV5-1	few	TRBJ2-3	TGCGCCAGCAGCTGGACTCGGAGCGGCGGCACAGATACGCAGTATTTT	CASSWTRSGGTDTQYF
TRBD2	TRBV7-2	few	TRBJ2-1	TGTGCCAGCAGCCGGCAGCTAGCGGGGCACAATGAGCAGTTCTTC	CASSRQLAGHNEQFF
TRBD1	TRBV7-9	.	TRBJ2-1	TGTGCCAGCAGCCCCCAGGGGGATTACTCCTACAATGAGCAGTTCTTC	CASSPQGDYSYNEQFF
TRBD1	TRBV12-3/TRBV12-4	few	TRBJ2-7	TGTGCCAGCAGTCGGACAGGGAGAGCCTACGAGCAGTACTTC	CASSRTGRAYEQYF
.	TRBV5-5	few	TRBJ2-3	TGTGCCAGCAGCTTGGAGGCAGGGTTTAGAGATACGCAGTATTTT	CASSLEAGFRDTQYF
.	TRBV2	few	TRBJ1-5	TGTGCCAGCAGTGAAGGCGGACAGTTCAATCAGCCCCAGCATTTT	CASSEGGQFNQPQHF
.	TRBV7-9	.	TRBJ1-3	TGTGCCAGCAGCTTCTCGGGCCCGAGCTCTGGAAACACCATATATTTT	CASSFSGPSSGNTIYF
.	TRBV5-1	few	TRBJ2-2	TGCGCCAGCAGCTTGGGAAGCGGTCCGAACACCGGGGAGCTGTTTTTT	CASSLGSGPNTGELFF